This TCR beta chain was sequenced in a study of shared clonotypes between healthy human individuals. Data came from immunoSEQ multiplex PCR; TCRdb stores just in-frame clones and leaves some out. The sample lists about 2.4 million clones, more than 90% occurring once. Per germline, CDR1 LNHDA and CDR2 SQIVND (reference sequence). Germline trimming cut 7 bases from V and 5 bases from J; bases unmatched to any gene: 11. The CDR3 spans 16 residues. Source material: naive CD4+ T cells sorted from blood. The subset: CD45RA+ positively selected. The TCR originated in a man between 18 and 35 years old in good health. The chain couples TRBV19 to TRBJ2-2, with 9 bases fitting TRBD2. Here the CDR3 DNA reads TGTGCCAGTAAAGGGTTTAGCGGGAGTTTTACCGGGGAGCTGTTTTTT. The encoded protein is CASKGFSGSFTGELFF.